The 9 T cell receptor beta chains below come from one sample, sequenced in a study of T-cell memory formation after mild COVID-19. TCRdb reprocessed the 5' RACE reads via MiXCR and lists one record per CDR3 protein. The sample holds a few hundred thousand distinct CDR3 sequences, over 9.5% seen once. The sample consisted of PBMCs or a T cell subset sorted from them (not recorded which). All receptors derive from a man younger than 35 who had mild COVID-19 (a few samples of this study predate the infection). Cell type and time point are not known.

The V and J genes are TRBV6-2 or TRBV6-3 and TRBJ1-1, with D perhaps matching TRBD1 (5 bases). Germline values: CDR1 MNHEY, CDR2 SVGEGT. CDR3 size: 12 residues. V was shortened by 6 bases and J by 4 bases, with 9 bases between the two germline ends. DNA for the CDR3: TGTGCCAGCAGACTCGGGGGCACTGAAGCTTTCTTT. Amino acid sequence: CASRLGGTEAFF.

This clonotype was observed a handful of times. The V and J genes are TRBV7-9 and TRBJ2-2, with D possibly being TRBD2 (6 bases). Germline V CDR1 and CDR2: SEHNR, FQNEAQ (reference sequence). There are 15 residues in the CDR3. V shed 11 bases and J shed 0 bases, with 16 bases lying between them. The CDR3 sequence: CAVDRGFANTGELFF. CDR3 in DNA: TGTGCCGTCGATCGGGGGTTCGCGAACACCGGGGAGCTGTTTTTT.

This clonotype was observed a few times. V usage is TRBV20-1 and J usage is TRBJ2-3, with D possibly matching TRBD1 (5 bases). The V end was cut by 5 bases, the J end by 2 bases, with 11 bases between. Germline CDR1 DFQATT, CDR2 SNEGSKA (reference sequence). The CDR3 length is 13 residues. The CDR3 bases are TGCAGTGCTGAAGACAGATTCACAGATACGCAGTATTTT. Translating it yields CSAEDRFTDTQYF.

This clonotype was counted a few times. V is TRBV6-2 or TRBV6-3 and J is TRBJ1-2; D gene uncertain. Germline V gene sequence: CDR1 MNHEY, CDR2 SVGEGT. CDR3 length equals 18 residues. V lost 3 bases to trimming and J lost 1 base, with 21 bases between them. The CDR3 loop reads CASSYLIRASLRNYGYTF. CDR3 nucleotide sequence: TGTGCCAGCAGTTATCTTATCCGGGCCAGTCTCCGTAACTATGGCTACACCTTC.

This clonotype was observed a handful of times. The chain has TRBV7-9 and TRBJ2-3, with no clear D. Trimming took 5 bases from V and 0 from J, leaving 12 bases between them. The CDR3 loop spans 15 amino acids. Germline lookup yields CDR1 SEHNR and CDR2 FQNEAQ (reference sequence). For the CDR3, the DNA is TGTGCCAGCAGCCCAGCTGTGACTAGCACAGATACGCAGTATTTT. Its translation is CASSPAVTSTDTQYF.

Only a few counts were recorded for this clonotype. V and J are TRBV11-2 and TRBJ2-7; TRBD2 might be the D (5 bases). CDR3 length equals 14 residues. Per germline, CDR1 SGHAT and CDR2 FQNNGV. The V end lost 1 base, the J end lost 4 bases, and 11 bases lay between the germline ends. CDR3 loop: CASSLAPGRYEQYF. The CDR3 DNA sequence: TGTGCCAGCAGCTTAGCTCCGGGAAGGTACGAGCAGTACTTC.

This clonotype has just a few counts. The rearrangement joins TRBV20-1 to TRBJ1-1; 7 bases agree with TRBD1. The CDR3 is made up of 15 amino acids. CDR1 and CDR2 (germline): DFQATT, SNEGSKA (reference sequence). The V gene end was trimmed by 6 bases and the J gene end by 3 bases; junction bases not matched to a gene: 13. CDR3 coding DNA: TGCAGTGCAGGAGGAAGACAGGGATTTGACACTGAAGCTTTCTTT. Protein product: CSAGGRQGFDTEAFF.

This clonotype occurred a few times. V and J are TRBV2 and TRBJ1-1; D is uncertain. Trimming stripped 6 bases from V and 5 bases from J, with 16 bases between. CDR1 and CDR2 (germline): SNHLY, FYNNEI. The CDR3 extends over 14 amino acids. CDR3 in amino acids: CASRSLLVGTEAFF. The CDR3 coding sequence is TGTGCCAGCAGGAGCTTGTTGGTCGGGACTGAAGCTTTCTTT.

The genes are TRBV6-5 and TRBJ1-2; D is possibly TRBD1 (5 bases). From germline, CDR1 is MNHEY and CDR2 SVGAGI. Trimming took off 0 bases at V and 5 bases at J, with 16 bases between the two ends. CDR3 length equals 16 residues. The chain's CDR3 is CASSYSTVGAGYGYTF. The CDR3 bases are TGTGCCAGCAGTTACTCGACCGTAGGGGCGGGGTATGGCTACACCTTC.